The entry below describes one TCR beta chain. This entry belongs to a study of blood T cell repertoires in COVID-19. Background on the study: Samples representing acute and convalescent COVID-19 were sourced from the United States, Italy and Spain.

Measured with immunoSEQ multiplex PCR; TCRdb has only the in-frame clones, and not every one. The sample has a few hundred thousand clones, about nine tenths seen once. V gave up 7 bases and J gave up 7 bases, with 11 bases separating them. Germline V gives CDR1 MNHEY, CDR2 SVGAGI. The length of the CDR3 is 13 residues. The chain is built from TRBV6-5 and TRBJ1-6; D is uncertain. The source is a woman aged 18-30 years who had recovered from COVID-19. Sequenced input: PBMCs or T cells enriched from blood (not recorded which). The CDR3 region has the DNA TGTGCCAGCAATGCCGCGGCGAATTCACCCCTCCACTTT. Its protein product is CASNAAANSPLHF.